This T cell receptor (beta chain) was recorded in a study of blood T cells in healthy people across ages. About the research overall: Per two T cells, template switching captured roughly one barcoded beta molecule.

The length of the CDR3 is 17 residues. Germline loops: CDR1 MNHEY, CDR2 SVGEGT. J gave up 2 bases and V 4 bases, and 10 bases lay outside the gene matches. This clonotype was seen just once. For the second PCR, which ran for about 6 to 12 cycles, a sample-barcoded 5' primer and a J-beta primer mix were used. A single record per CDR3 protein comes from TCRdb applying MiXCR to the 5' RACE reads. The sample contains approximately 850,000 distinct CDR3 sequences, about 42% of which appear only once. The chain couples TRBV6-2 or TRBV6-3 to TRBJ2-3; TRBD1 agrees at 9 bases. The sequencing sample was made of blood. This clonotype was sampled from a man aged 60 to 75 in good health. This chain's CDR3 is CASSLNLGTGTTDTQYF. The CDR3, as DNA: TGTGCCAGCAGTTTAAACCTTGGGACAGGGACCACAGATACGCAGTATTTT.